The present entry profiles one T cell receptor (beta chain) with its context. The antigen is not known. This entry belongs to a study of response to subunit inactivated influenza vaccine. Study-wide points: Seasonal influenza vaccination, on each occasion, was suggested by the authors to recruit few new T cells.

In TCRdb, the RT-PCR reads were re-called with MiXCR into one record per CDR3 protein. The sample shows over 400,000 distinct CDR3 sequences, 11% of them seen only once. Trimming cost V 0 bases and J 4 bases, with 7 bases left between them. Germline V gene sequence: CDR1 MGHRA, CDR2 YSYEKL. This CDR3 region has 13 residues. The starting material was PBMCs from blood, obtained roughly 45 days after vaccination. The sequence was obtained from a man between 45 and 60 years old who received an inactivated influenza vaccine. The rearrangement links TRBV4-1 to TRBJ2-7, with D hard to call. CDR3 amino acids: CASSQDIGYEQYF. DNA for the CDR3: TGCGCCAGCAGCCAAGATATTGGATACGAGCAGTACTTC.